Shown below are 18 T cell receptor beta chains from a single sample sequenced in a study of cytomegalovirus exposure and HLA in healthy donors. With 60 Vbeta and 13 Jbeta primers, the PCR was carried out. Clones were read by immunoSEQ multiplex PCR, and TCRdb kept only the in-frame ones, dropping some. The sample shows 150,000 or so clones, less than 85% of them seen only once. The sequencing sample was made of PBMCs. These receptors were taken from a male donor in good health and CMV-seronegative.

The chain links TRBV18 to TRBJ1-2, with 7 bases matching TRBD1. This CDR3 region has 15 residues. V lost 3 bases and J lost 6; bases outside the gene matches: 10. CDR1 is KGHSH and CDR2 is LQKENI in the germline V gene. The CDR3 sequence is CASSPRGPAVDGYTF. CDR3 DNA sequence: TGTGCCAGCTCACCGAGGGGGCCGGCAGTTGATGGCTACACCTTC.

CDR3 bases: TGCGCCAGCGGCGGGGGCTCCTACAATGAGCAGTTCTTC. Its protein product is CASGGGSYNEQFF. The chain links TRBV10-1 to TRBJ2-1; TRBD2 matches 7 bases. After removal of 8 bases from V and 0 bases from J, the junction contained 1 base not matched to a gene. The germline V gene has CDR1 WNHNN and CDR2 SYGVQD (reference sequence). CDR3 length: 13 amino acids.

J is TRBJ2-5 and V is TRBV4-3; perhaps TRBD1 as D (6 bases). TRBJ2-7 matches the DNA end more closely, so the J call is doubtful. The CDR3 runs to 17 residues. Germline V gene sequence: CDR1 LGHNA, CDR2 YSLEER. CDR3 nucleotides: TGCGCCAGCAGCCAAGATACCCCACGGACAGCCACCTACGAGCAGTACTTC. It codes for CASSQDTPRTATYEQYF.

In its sample, this clone was seen once. This chain joins TRBV18 and TRBJ1-1; 8 nucleotides agree with TRBD1. Germline assignment: CDR1 KGHSH and CDR2 LQKENI. This CDR3 is 14 amino acids long. J lost 3 bases, V lost 2 bases, and 2 bases had no gene match. The CDR3 region has the DNA TGTGCCAGCTCACCAACAGGGGGAGACACTGAAGCTTTCTTT. This gives the protein CASSPTGGDTEAFF.

The rearrangement links TRBV5-1 to TRBJ2-5, with D perhaps TRBD2 (5 bases). The V and J ends lost 3 bases and 4 bases respectively, with 13 bases between them. CDR3 length: 14 residues. The V gene's germline CDR1 is SGHRS and CDR2 YFSETQ. CDR3: CASSYGRASETQYF. CDR3 in DNA: TGCGCCAGCAGCTACGGGCGGGCCTCAGAGACCCAGTACTTC.

As concerns this clone: One end of the junction varies from germline; a read error may be responsible. CDR3 residues: CASSLETSYEQYF. As DNA, the CDR3 is TGTGCCAGCAGCTTAGAAACCTCCTATGAGCAGTACTTC. The V call is TRBV7-6, the J call TRBJ2-7; D unclear. Germline V gives CDR1 SGHVS, CDR2 FNYEAQ. The CDR3 loop spans 13 amino acids.

V is TRBV25-1 and J is TRBJ1-2; weak D call: TRBD1 (5 bases). V lost 4 bases to trimming and J lost 3 bases, with 18 bases between them. The germline CDR1 and CDR2 sequences are MGHDK and SYGVNS. This CDR3 is built from 16 residues. The CDR3 region is CASSGLQGPGHYGYTF. The CDR3 region has the DNA TGTGCCAGCAGTGGTCTCCAGGGTCCAGGGCACTATGGCTACACCTTC.

The chain carries TRBV6-4 and TRBJ1-5, with 9 bases that match TRBD1. Germline V gene lookup returns CDR1 MRHNA and CDR2 SNTAGT. This CDR3 region has 15 residues. The trim removed 6 bases at V and 4 bases at J, leaving 7 bases unmatched. The CDR3 coding sequence is TGTGCCAGCAGGAGAGGGACAGGGACTAATCAGCCCCAGCATTTT. Its protein product is CASRRGTGTNQPQHF.

The J gene is TRBJ2-1, the V gene TRBV11-1, with 9 bases matching TRBD1. CDR3 size: 14 residues. From germline, CDR1 is SGHAT and CDR2 FQDESV (reference sequence). The J segment lost 4 bases and the V segment lost 5 bases, leaving 3 bases of the junction unmatched. The CDR3 coding sequence is TGTGCCAGCAGCCCGGACAGGGGTTACAATGAGCAGTTCTTC. Translating it yields CASSPDRGYNEQFF.

Here the CDR3 DNA reads TGTGCCAGCAGCGTAGGGGCAGGGAGGTCGGCCACTGAAGCTTTCTTT. Its translation: CASSVGAGRSATEAFF. The chain employs TRBV9 and TRBJ1-1; D perhaps matches TRBD1 (5 bases). Trimming pared 0 bases from V and 4 bases from J, leaving 16 bases between. CDR3 length: 16 residues. Germline lookup yields CDR1 SGDLS and CDR2 YYNGEE.

There are a few counts of this clone. This chain links TRBV7-3 with TRBJ2-2; maybe TRBD2 (6 bases). The CDR3 has 15 residues. The V end lost 5 bases, the J end lost 0 bases, and 10 bases lay between the germline ends. Germline loops: CDR1 SGHTA, CDR2 FQGTGA. The CDR3 DNA sequence: TGTGCCAGCAGCGCGGGAAGTACGAACACCGGGGAGCTGTTTTTT. Residues: CASSAGSTNTGELFF.

V is TRBV5-4 and J is TRBJ2-3; TRBD2 matches at 10 bases. Trimming at V came to 1 base and at J to 1 base, leaving 6 bases not matched to a gene. This CDR3 is built from 17 residues. Per the germline V gene, CDR1 is SGHNT and CDR2 is YYREEE (reference sequence). The CDR3 region has the DNA TGTGCCAGCAGCTTGTCTGCACTAGCGGGGCGCACAGATACGCAGTATTTT. Translated, it gives CASSLSALAGRTDTQYF.

The chain recombines TRBV7-9 with TRBJ2-1; D perhaps matches TRBD2 (6 bases). Between the trimmed V and J ends, which lost 6 bases and 12 bases, there was a span of 12 bases. Germline V lookup: CDR1 SEHNR, CDR2 FQNEAQ (reference sequence). The length of the CDR3 is 11 residues. The CDR3: CASREGQGQFF. The CDR3, as DNA: TGTGCCAGCAGGGAGGGGCAGGGGCAGTTCTTC.

The chain uses TRBV7-8 and TRBJ2-6; 12 bases fit TRBD1. Germline assignment: CDR1 SGHVS and CDR2 FQNEAQ. V was clipped by 7 bases and J by 5 bases; unmatched bases: 24. The CDR3 is 22 residues long. The CDR3 sequence is CASKKGGSGTGGSEGWANVLTF. The CDR3 nucleotides are TGTGCCAGCAAAAAAGGGGGGTCCGGGACAGGGGGCTCTGAGGGTTGGGCCAACGTCCTGACTTTC.

The chain is built from TRBV6-5 and TRBJ2-2, with 10 positions matching TRBD2. The J segment lost 1 base and the V segment lost 2 bases, leaving 1 base of the junction unmatched. CDR3 size: 16 residues. Germline values: CDR1 MNHEY, CDR2 SVGAGI. The CDR3 region is CASSYRTSGNTGELFF. The CDR3 DNA reads as TGTGCCAGCAGTTACAGGACTAGCGGGAACACCGGGGAGCTGTTTTTT.

The genes are TRBV7-2 and TRBJ2-7; 15 bases align to TRBD2. The CDR3 loop spans 16 amino acids. CDR1 and CDR2 (germline): SGHTA, FQGNSA. V was pared by 7 bases and J by 6 bases, with 10 bases of the junction left unmatched. CDR3 coding DNA: TGTGCCAGCACCTATAGGACTAGCGGGGGGGCCAGCGAGCAGTACTTC. Translated: CASTYRTSGGASEQYF.

V usage is TRBV6-6 and J usage is TRBJ2-2, with D perhaps matching TRBD1 (6 bases). V was clipped by 3 bases and J by 6 bases, with 14 bases between them. The CDR3 sequence is 15 residues long. In germline, CDR1 is MNHNY, CDR2 SVGAGI (reference sequence). In DNA, the CDR3 is TGTGCCAGCAGTTATTATCCAGGGGTGTCCGGGGAGCTGTTTTTT. Amino acid sequence: CASSYYPGVSGELFF.

The CDR3 reads CASSVSGPYNEQFF. The DNA of the CDR3 is TGTGCCAGCAGCGTTAGCGGTCCTTACAATGAGCAGTTCTTC. The gene calls are TRBV11-2 and TRBJ2-1; possible D gene TRBD2, 6 bases. This CDR3 contains 14 residues. Germline V gene sequence: CDR1 SGHAT, CDR2 FQNNGV. V was cut by 5 bases and J by 4 bases, with 12 bases left in between.